The 2 T cell receptor beta chains reported below all come from one sample, sequenced in a study of blood T cells in healthy people across ages (dated by TCRdb to between 2014 and 2017). The library came from 5' RACE. Instrument used: Illumina HiSeq 2500. A second PCR of roughly 7 to 11 cycles was performed with a sample-barcoded 5' primer and a J-beta primer mix. TCRdb handled the public reads itself, with Q25 trimming in fastp and clone calling in MiXCR, and kept productive beta chains. Each entry is one CDR3 protein sequence, shown with its most common DNA and genes. Recorded for this sample are hundreds of thousands of distinct CDR3 sequences; 48% of them occurred a single time. The top ten constitute roughly 13% of the sample. The sequencing sample was made of blood. The receptors were sampled from a man aged 25-40 years in good health.

This clonotype was counted at least ten times. This chain uses TRBV7-2 with TRBJ2-1; the D is unclear. CDR1 is SGHTA and CDR2 is FQGNSA in the germline V gene. This CDR3 contains 12 residues. V was shortened by 3 bases and J by 6 bases, with 6 bases between the two germline ends. The CDR3: CASSFLSNEQFF. In DNA form, the CDR3 reads TGTGCCAGCAGCTTTCTTAGCAATGAGCAGTTCTTC.

This clonotype came up many times. A read error is possible here, since a much larger clone lies one base away. V and J are TRBV29-1 and TRBJ2-1; 7 bases map to TRBD1. The CDR3 runs to 15 residues. The trim removed 1 base at V and 4 bases at J, leaving 7 bases unmatched. Looked up from germline, CDR1 is SQVTM and CDR2 is ANQGSEA. CDR3 coding DNA: TGCAGCGTTGAAGTTGGGGACAGCAATTACAATGAGCAGTTCTTC. Translated: CSVEVGDSNYNEQFF.